These 14 T cell receptor beta chains originate from one sample sequenced in a study of shared T cell receptors in the human thymus. TCRdb keeps only in-frame clones here, not all; method: immunoSEQ multiplex PCR. The sample lists around 730,000 clones; 75% to 90% were seen once. The same data also went into a second study, on human thymus T cells.

Sequencing was performed on thymocytes. The receptors shown here come from a girl under two years old with a congenital heart defect.

The gene calls are TRBV9 and TRBJ2-7, with D perhaps TRBD1 (6 bases). The CDR3 spans 22 residues. V was pared by 5 bases and J by 4 bases, with 40 bases between. Germline-derived CDR1 and CDR2 are SGDLS and YYNGEE. CDR3 amino acids: CASSLGDTISTRGYPMEYEQYF. For the CDR3, the DNA is TGTGCCAGCAGTCTGGGGGACACGATATCAACCAGGGGATACCCTATGGAGTACGAGCAGTACTTC.

This chain joins TRBV4-2 and TRBJ1-2; TRBD1 matches at 7 bases. Germline V CDR1 and CDR2: LGHNA, YNFKEQ. Trimming removed 0 bases from V and 3 bases from J; junction bases left unmatched: 7. The CDR3 runs to 16 residues. The CDR3 loop is CASSQETGRIDYGYTF. DNA of the CDR3: TGTGCCAGCAGCCAAGAGACAGGGAGGATTGACTATGGCTACACCTTC.

This chain connects TRBV5-4 to TRBJ1-1; D unclear. CDR1 is SGHNT and CDR2 is YYREEE in the germline V gene (reference sequence). V dropped 2 bases and J dropped 1 base, with 9 bases sitting between them. The CDR3 is made up of 14 amino acids. The CDR3 DNA reads as TGTGCCAGCAGCTTTAGCAAGAGGAACACTGAAGCTTTCTTT. Translating it yields CASSFSKRNTEAFF.

The chain links TRBV11-2 to TRBJ1-2; TRBD1 matches 7 bases. CDR3 length: 16 amino acids. V was pared by 3 bases and J by 3 bases, with 10 bases of the junction left unmatched. CDR1 SGHAT and CDR2 FQNNGV come from the germline V gene. This chain's CDR3 is CASSFSRTGGDYGYTF. The CDR3 DNA reads TGTGCCAGCAGCTTCTCGAGGACAGGCGGGGACTATGGCTACACCTTC. The whole variable domain, remainder taken from reference TRBV11-2 and TRBJ1-2, is EAGVAQSPRYKIIEKRQSVAFWCNPISGHATLYWYQQILGQGPKLLIQFQNNGVVDDSQLPKDRFSAERLKGVDSTLKIQPAKLEDSAVYLCASSFSRTGGDYGYTFGSGTRLTVV.

The chain combines TRBV28 with TRBJ1-2, with D possibly matching TRBD1 (6 bases). This CDR3 contains 19 residues. Germline values: CDR1 MDHEN, CDR2 SYDVKM. The germline V and J ends were trimmed by 5 bases and 5 bases, with 30 bases remaining between them. CDR3 residues: CASSPLPQHPGQATYGYTF. Here the CDR3 DNA reads TGTGCCAGCAGTCCACTACCACAGCATCCGGGACAAGCAACGTATGGCTACACCTTC.

The rearrangement links TRBV10-1 to TRBJ1-6, with 7 positions matching TRBD1. CDR3 length: 15 amino acids. After removal of 3 bases from V and 10 bases from J, the junction contained 9 bases not matched to a gene. Germline CDR1 reads WNHNN; CDR2 reads SYGVQD (reference sequence). CDR3 DNA: TGCGCCAGCAGTGATGTTGCGAGGGGGCGGTCACCCCTCCACTTT. It codes for CASSDVARGRSPLHF.

The gene calls are TRBV9 and TRBJ2-3; TRBD2 matches at 9 bases. The V and J ends lost 0 bases and 4 bases, in that order; junction bases with no gene match: 12. This CDR3 has 18 amino acids. CDR1 SGDLS and CDR2 YYNGEE come from the germline V gene. This CDR3 reads CASSVESGGLPLADTQYF. Written as DNA, the CDR3 is TGTGCCAGCAGCGTAGAGAGCGGGGGGCTCCCGCTGGCAGATACGCAGTATTTT.

This chain uses TRBV28 with TRBJ2-7; D ambiguous. Trimming took off 7 bases at V and 4 bases at J, with 14 bases between the two ends. The CDR3 sequence is 13 residues long. Germline CDR1 and CDR2: MDHEN and SYDVKM. The CDR3 reads CASNPTGLYEQYF. CDR3 in DNA: TGTGCCAGCAATCCGACGGGTTTGTACGAGCAGTACTTC.

The chain uses TRBV15 and TRBJ1-4; a weak D match, TRBD1 (5 bases). Germline CDR1 is LNHNV and CDR2 is YYDKDF (reference sequence). This CDR3 has 15 residues. V lost 4 bases, J lost 6 bases, and 15 bases lay in between. In DNA form, the CDR3 reads TGTGCCACCAGCACGGGGGAGACGGCGGATGAAAAACTGTTTTTT. Protein sequence: CATSTGETADEKLFF.

CDR3 in amino acids: CASSSGAGPGDEQFF. DNA of the CDR3: TGTGCCAGCAGCTCCGGGGCAGGGCCGGGGGATGAGCAGTTCTTC. The chain carries TRBV7-3 and TRBJ2-1; TRBD2 is a possible D gene (6 bases). The V gene lost 4 bases and the J gene lost 8 bases, with 18 bases spanning the gap. This CDR3 is built from 15 residues. The V gene's germline CDR1 is SGHTA and CDR2 FQGTGA.

The rearrangement joins TRBV5-6 to TRBJ2-3; 14 nucleotides align to TRBD2. The germline CDR1 and CDR2 sequences are SGHDT and YYEEEE. V shed 6 bases, J shed 3 bases, and the junction held 6 bases outside the gene matches. The CDR3 is 16 amino acids. CDR3 protein: CASNRLAGGPTDTQYF. DNA for the CDR3: TGTGCCAGCAATAGACTAGCGGGGGGGCCGACAGATACGCAGTATTTT.

The rearrangement uses TRBV5-1 and TRBJ2-1; 9 bases agree with TRBD1. There are 15 residues in the CDR3. CDR1 SGHRS and CDR2 YFSETQ come from the germline V gene. V shed 4 bases and J 2 bases; nucleotides not matched to a gene: 4. The chain's CDR3 is CASSPDRGAYNEQFF. The CDR3 DNA reads as TGCGCCAGCAGCCCGGACAGGGGTGCCTACAATGAGCAGTTCTTC.

This clone was counted a few times. Written as DNA, the CDR3 is TGTGCCAGTAGTATTTCGGGGGGAAAGAACACTGAAGCTTTCTTT. This codes for CASSISGGKNTEAFF. The rearrangement uses TRBV19 and TRBJ1-1; D perhaps matches TRBD1 (5 bases). V lost 3 bases, J lost 1 base, and 12 bases lay in between. Germline V gene data show CDR1 as LNHDA and CDR2 as SQIVND (reference sequence). CDR3 length: 15 residues.

The V and J genes are TRBV27 and TRBJ2-7; TRBD2 matches 16 bases. Germline-derived CDR1 and CDR2 are MNHEY and SMNVEV (reference sequence). The CDR3 totals 17 residues. Trimming at V came to 2 bases and at J to 12 bases, leaving 13 bases not matched to a gene. CDR3 in DNA: TGTGCCAGCAGTTTACACGGGTTGCCGGGACTAGCGGGGGGGACGTACTTC. Translation: CASSLHGLPGLAGGTYF.